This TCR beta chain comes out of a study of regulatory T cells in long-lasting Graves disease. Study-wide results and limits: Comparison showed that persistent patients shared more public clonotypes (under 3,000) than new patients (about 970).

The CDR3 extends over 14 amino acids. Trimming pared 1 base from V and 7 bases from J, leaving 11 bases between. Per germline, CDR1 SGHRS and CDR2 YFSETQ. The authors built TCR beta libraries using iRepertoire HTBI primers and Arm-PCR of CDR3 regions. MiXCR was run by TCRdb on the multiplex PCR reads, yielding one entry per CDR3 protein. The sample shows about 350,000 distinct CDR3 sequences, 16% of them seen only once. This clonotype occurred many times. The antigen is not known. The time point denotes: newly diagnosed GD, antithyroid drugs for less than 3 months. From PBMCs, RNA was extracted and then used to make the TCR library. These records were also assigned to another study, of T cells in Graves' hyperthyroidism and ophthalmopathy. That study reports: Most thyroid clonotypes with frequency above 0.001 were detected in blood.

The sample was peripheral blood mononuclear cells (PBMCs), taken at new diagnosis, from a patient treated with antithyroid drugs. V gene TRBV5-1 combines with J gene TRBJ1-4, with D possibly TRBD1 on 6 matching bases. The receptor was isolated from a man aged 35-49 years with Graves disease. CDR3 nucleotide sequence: TGCGCCAGCAGCTTGCTGGGGGCCGGTGAAAAACTGTTTTTT. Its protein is CASSLLGAGEKLFF.